The clone carrying this TCR beta chain occurred many times. Its ends do not fully match the called genes, so a read error is possible. The sample is drawn from a study of T cells after yellow fever vaccination. Study-level background: Low-cell-number fractions were prepared with SMART-Seq v4 Ultra Low Input.

Germline CDR1 SSHAT, CDR2 FNYEAQ (reference sequence). This CDR3 is 13 amino acids long. UMIs and a universal primer site were added when TCR cDNA was made by 5'RACE template switching. Each CDR3 protein gets one entry after TCRdb re-called the 5' RACE reads with MiXCR. This table holds 200,000 to 300,000 distinct CDR3 sequences, around 7% found once. The receptor was derived from a man aged 30-40 years who received the YFV17D yellow fever vaccine. Specimen: CD4+ T cells sorted from PBMCs, collected 15 days after the yellow fever booster vaccination. V usage is TRBV7-7 and J usage is TRBJ1-1; 7 nucleotides line up with TRBD1. The CDR3 region has the DNA TGTGCTAGCAGCCTGACAGGGAGCACTGAAGCTTTCTTT. It translates to CASSLTGSTEAFF.